This TCR beta chain appears in the sequencing data of a study of patients and donors after allogeneic stem cell transplantation. This clonotype appeared a few times. With V trimmed by 3 bases and J by 5 bases, 6 bases remained unmatched. Germline CDR1 reads SGHTA; CDR2 reads FQGNSA. The CDR3 consists of 15 residues. TCRdb used MiXCR to reprocess the RT-PCR reads, holding one entry per CDR3 protein. Of approximately 210,000 distinct CDR3 sequences in the sample, 41% are singletons; the top ten hold about 35%. The chain joins TRBV7-2 to TRBJ2-5; 10 bases map to TRBD2. The clonotype comes from a human donor who was either an allogeneic HSCT recipient or a stem cell or donor lymphocyte infusion donor (not recorded which). It is not recorded whose cells these are; they may come from a transplant donor. Sequencing used blood, either unsorted or a sorted T cell fraction (not recorded which). CDR3 in DNA: TGTGCCAGCAGCTTTACTAGCGGGGATGGGGAGACCCAGTACTTC. Its translation: CASSFTSGDGETQYF. Combining the CDR3 with reference TRBV7-2 and TRBJ2-5 gives the whole variable domain GAGVSQSPSNKVTEKGKDVELRCDPISGHTALYWYRQSLGQGLEFLIYFQGNSAPDKSGLPSDRFSAERTGGSVSTLTIQRTQQEDSAVYLCASSFTSGDGETQYFGPGTRLLVL.